A single sample gave rise to the 9 T cell receptor beta chains below, sequenced in a study of cytomegalovirus exposure and HLA in healthy donors. The PCR was carried out with 60 Vbeta primers and 13 Jbeta primers. Sequencing was performed with immunoSEQ multiplex PCR; in TCRdb, only in-frame clones are kept and a portion is missing. The sample table includes 55,000 or so clones. The sequencing input was PBMCs. Receptors originate from a woman in her 30s in good health and CMV-seropositive.

This chain joins TRBV5-1 and TRBJ2-7; 11 positions match TRBD1. The V gene's germline CDR1 is SGHRS and CDR2 YFSETQ. This CDR3 has 16 residues. With 0 bases clipped from V and 3 bases from J, the junction kept 5 bases outside the gene matches. Written as DNA, the CDR3 is TGCGCCAGCAGCTTGGAACCCGGGACAGGGGGCTACGAGCAGTACTTC. Translating it yields CASSLEPGTGGYEQYF.

V and J are TRBV28 and TRBJ2-7; D gene uncertain. The CDR3 has 13 residues. Trimming stripped 6 bases from V and 3 bases from J, with 12 bases between. Germline values: CDR1 MDHEN, CDR2 SYDVKM. The CDR3 nucleotides are TGTGCCAGCAGCCTGCCTGCACTCTACGAGCAGTACTTC. It is translated as CASSLPALYEQYF.

Remarks on this clone: A read error may produce the germline difference seen at one junction end. The chain couples TRBV29-1 to TRBJ1-1; D is possibly TRBD1 (5 bases). The CDR3 consists of 13 residues. The germline V gene encodes CDR1 SQVTM and CDR2 ANQGSEA. CDR3 sequence: CSAPSGMGTEDFF. The CDR3 region has the DNA TGCAGCGCCCCCTCAGGGATGGGCACTGAAGATTTCTTT.

The gene calls are TRBV6-1 and TRBJ1-1; 8 bases are shared with TRBD1. V lost 6 bases to trimming and J lost 10 bases; unmatched junction nucleotides: 10. The CDR3 spans 13 residues. Looked up from germline, CDR1 is MNHNS and CDR2 is SASEGT. DNA for the CDR3: TGTGCCAGCAGAACCCTGGGACAGGTGGTAGCTTTCTTT. This translates into CASRTLGQVVAFF.

The chain has TRBV9 and TRBJ1-1, with TRBD1 identical over 7 bases. Germline lookup yields CDR1 SGDLS and CDR2 YYNGEE. The CDR3 is made up of 15 amino acids. J gave up 6 bases and V 0 bases, and 8 bases lay outside the gene matches. The CDR3 loop reads CASSVGGGAISEAFF. The DNA for the CDR3 is TGTGCCAGCAGCGTAGGAGGGGGCGCGATCTCTGAAGCTTTCTTT. Together with reference TRBV9 and TRBJ1-1, the CDR3 gives the full variable domain: DSGVTQTPKHLITATGQRVTLRCSPRSGDLSVYWYQQSLDQGLQFLIQYYNGEERAKGNILERFSAQQFPDLHSELNLSSLELGDSALYFCASSVGGGAISEAFFGQGTRLTVV.

The J gene is TRBJ1-5, the V gene TRBV6-5; 7 nucleotides align to TRBD1. The CDR3 consists of 15 residues. V lost 6 bases to trimming and J lost 0 bases; unmatched junction nucleotides: 5. Germline V lookup: CDR1 MNHEY, CDR2 SVGAGI. The CDR3 DNA reads as TGTGCCAGCAGGACGACAGGGTATAGCAATCAGCCCCAGCATTTT. Translated, it gives CASRTTGYSNQPQHF.

The chain employs TRBV30 and TRBJ1-5; the match to TRBD1 covers 9 bases. This CDR3 contains 16 residues. V lost 5 bases and J lost 3; bases outside the gene matches: 11. From germline, CDR1 is GTSNPN and CDR2 SVGIG (reference sequence). CDR3: CAWGVGGQGPNQPQHF. The CDR3 bases are TGTGCCTGGGGAGTGGGGGGACAGGGCCCCAATCAGCCCCAGCATTTT.

This rearrangement joins TRBV30 to TRBJ2-5; D may be TRBD1 (6 bases). The CDR3 covers 13 residues. The germline gives CDR1 GTSNPN, CDR2 SVGIG (reference sequence). The V end was cut by 0 bases, the J end by 4 bases, with 9 bases between. CDR3 coding DNA: TGTGCCTGGAGTGTACAGGGCTTAGAGACCCAGTACTTC. Translation gives CAWSVQGLETQYF.

CDR3 nucleotides: TGTGCCAGCACTCGACTAGCGTTCTCCTACGAGCAGTACTTC. Its protein product is CASTRLAFSYEQYF. The rearrangement uses TRBV2 and TRBJ2-7; 8 bases are shared with TRBD2. The CDR3 has 14 amino acids. After removal of 7 bases from V and 0 bases from J, the junction contained 5 bases not matched to a gene. CDR1 is SNHLY, CDR2 FYNNEI, per germline. Full variable domain (remainder filled in from reference TRBV2 and TRBJ2-7): EPEVTQTPSHQVTQMGQEVILRCVPISNHLYFYWYRQILGQKVEFLVSFYNNEISEKSEIFDDQFSVERPDGSNFTLKIRSTKLEDSAMYFCASTRLAFSYEQYFGPGTRLTVT.